This TCR beta chain was captured in a study of T cells in pancreatic ductal adenocarcinoma. Only in-frame clones appear in the TCRdb table, and some are missing; sequencing was by immunoSEQ multiplex PCR. Seen here are about 4,600 clones, around 68% observed once, and the top ten hold 11% to 15%. Surgery without prior neoadjuvant therapy was the treatment of the selected pancreatic ductal adenocarcinoma patients. The length of the CDR3 is 15 residues. Trimming took 9 bases from V and 2 from J; bases not matched to a gene: 11. Germline values: CDR1 SGHRS, CDR2 YFSETQ. Study findings and constraints: The resected pancreatic cancer cohort was biased toward the minority with early-stage disease. Blood clonality (about 0.069) did not differ significantly from tumor (around 0.12).

In the case of this clone: Its antigen remains unidentified.

Material: pancreatic tumor tissue. The gene calls are TRBV5-1 and TRBJ2-3; 8 bases line up with TRBD2. The receptor was derived from a human donor with pancreatic ductal adenocarcinoma. This CDR3 reads CATSPTSALTDTQYF. Written as DNA, the CDR3 is TGCGCCACCTCTCCGACTAGCGCCCTCACAGATACGCAGTATTTT.